These 30 T cell receptor beta chains share one sample of origin, sequenced in a study of blood T cell repertoires in COVID-19. Some clones are missing from TCRdb's copy, which holds only in-frame ones; the method was immunoSEQ multiplex PCR. Found here are roughly 270,000 clones, 65% to 90% of them singletons; the top ten hold less than 6.5%. The source material was peripheral blood. Receptor source: a middle-aged man with active or convalescent COVID-19.

This clone has a single count. The chain links TRBV14 to TRBJ2-7, with D possibly being TRBD2 (5 bases). CDR1 and CDR2 (germline): SGHDN, FVKESK. There are 15 residues in the CDR3. V was cut by 4 bases and J by 0 bases, with 13 bases left in between. The CDR3 here is CASSPRGGLSYEQYF. For the CDR3, the DNA is TGTGCCAGCAGCCCACGAGGCGGGCTCTCCTACGAGCAGTACTTC.

The chain joins TRBV7-9 to TRBJ1-5; weak D call: TRBD1 (6 bases). CDR1 is SEHNR, CDR2 FQNEAQ, per germline (reference sequence). Trimming cost V 5 bases and J 1 base, with 9 bases left between them. The CDR3 is 14 residues long. The chain's CDR3 is CASSPQGSNQPQHF. The CDR3 bases are TGTGCCAGCAGCCCACAGGGAAGCAATCAGCCCCAGCATTTT.

This clone occurred a few times. The rearrangement joins TRBV11-2 to TRBJ1-1; 8 bases fit TRBD1. The V and J ends lost 3 bases and 3 bases, in that order; junction bases with no gene match: 3. Germline V CDR1 and CDR2: SGHAT, FQNNGV. The CDR3 is made up of 14 amino acids. CDR3 DNA: TGTGCCAGCAGCTTGAACAGGGGGGACACTGAAGCTTTCTTT. It specifies CASSLNRGDTEAFF. Full variable domain (missing parts from reference TRBV11-2 and TRBJ1-1): EAGVAQSPRYKIIEKRQSVAFWCNPISGHATLYWYQQILGQGPKLLIQFQNNGVVDDSQLPKDRFSAERLKGVDSTLKIQPAKLEDSAVYLCASSLNRGDTEAFFGQGTRLTVV.

The chain is built from TRBV5-4 and TRBJ2-3; D is ambiguous. Trimming removed 0 bases from V and 6 bases from J, with 8 bases in between. CDR1 and CDR2 (germline): SGHNT, YYREEE (reference sequence). The CDR3 is 13 residues long. CDR3 nucleotides: TGTGCCAGCAGCTTGGGAGAGTGGGATACGCAGTATTTT. Protein sequence: CASSLGEWDTQYF. The full variable domain, its missing parts supplied by reference TRBV5-4 and TRBJ2-3, is ETGVTQSPTHLIKTRGQQVTLRCSSQSGHNTVSWYQQALGQGPQFIFQYYREEENGRGNFPPRFSGLQFPNYSSELNVNALELDDSALYLCASSLGEWDTQYFGPGTRLTVL.

This clone has only one observation. This chain uses TRBV19 with TRBJ2-3; no clear D. This CDR3 contains 16 residues. CDR1 LNHDA and CDR2 SQIVND come from the germline V gene (reference sequence). V shed 3 bases and J shed 0 bases, with 13 bases lying between them. Here the CDR3 DNA reads TGTGCCAGTAGTATGCGACTTATTTCTAGCACAGATACGCAGTATTTT. Its translation is CASSMRLISSTDTQYF.

The count of this clone is one. The gene calls are TRBV28 and TRBJ2-5; TRBD1 matches at 7 bases. The CDR3 is made up of 12 amino acids. Germline CDR1 is MDHEN and CDR2 is SYDVKM. Losses at the gene ends were 6 bases for V and 5 bases for J; bases not matched to a gene: 3. The CDR3 DNA reads TGTGCCAGCAGGAAGACAGGGGAGACCCAGTACTTC. It is translated as CASRKTGETQYF. Full variable domain (missing parts from reference TRBV28 and TRBJ2-5): DVKVTQSSRYLVKRTGEKVFLECVQDMDHENMFWYRQDPGLGLRLIYFSYDVKMKEKGDIPEGYSVSREKKERFSLILESASTNQTSMYLCASRKTGETQYFGPGTRLLVL.

The genes are TRBV4-1 and TRBJ1-2, with D unclear. CDR1 and CDR2 from the germline V gene are MGHRA and YSYEKL. The V and J ends lost 0 bases and 0 bases respectively, with 8 bases between them. The CDR3 sequence is 15 residues long. Written as DNA, the CDR3 is TGCGCCAGCAGCCAAGATGCAGGTACTAACTATGGCTACACCTTC. Translated: CASSQDAGTNYGYTF.

The rearrangement joins TRBV24-1 to TRBJ2-7, with TRBD1 as a possible D gene (5 bases). Trimming pared 4 bases from V and 1 base from J, leaving 7 bases between. Germline V gene sequence: CDR1 KGHDR, CDR2 SFDVKD. The CDR3 is made up of 13 amino acids. CDR3 bases: TGTGCCACCAGTGAACGACAGTCCTACGAGCAGTACTTC. It encodes CATSERQSYEQYF.

The chain is built from TRBV11-2 and TRBJ2-7; 9 bases line up with TRBD2. CDR1 SGHAT and CDR2 FQNNGV come from the germline V gene. There are 15 residues in the CDR3. J was trimmed by 2 bases and V by 1 base; bases with no gene match: 3. The CDR3 region is CASSLGAGGTYEQYF. In DNA form, the CDR3 reads TGTGCCAGCAGCTTAGGTGCGGGAGGGACCTACGAGCAGTACTTC.

The chain links TRBV5-1 to TRBJ2-5; possible D gene TRBD2, 5 bases. Trimming took off 4 bases at V and 5 bases at J, with 18 bases between the two ends. Germline-derived CDR1 and CDR2 are SGHRS and YFSETQ. The CDR3 sequence is 15 residues long. CDR3 amino acids: CASSLGLAGRETQYF. In DNA, the CDR3 is TGCGCCAGCAGCCTCGGGCTAGCAGGACGGGAGACCCAGTACTTC.

The table lists this clone with a count of one. The genes are TRBV2 and TRBJ1-5; 8 nucleotides match TRBD1. CDR3 length equals 14 residues. V lost 5 bases to trimming and J lost 2 bases; unmatched junction nucleotides: 2. Germline CDR1 reads SNHLY; CDR2 reads FYNNEI. CDR3 region: CASSPGQGNQPQHF. CDR3 nucleotide sequence: TGTGCCAGCAGTCCGGGACAGGGCAATCAGCCCCAGCATTTT.

The table lists this clone with a few counts. The chain combines TRBV12-3 or TRBV12-4 with TRBJ1-5; D is unclear. Trimming shortened V by 3 bases and J by 5 bases, and 5 bases separated the two germline ends. The CDR3 covers 12 residues. The CDR3 nucleotides are TGTGCCAGCAGTTTTAAGCATCAGCCCCAGCATTTT. It translates to CASSFKHQPQHF.

The V gene is TRBV18, the J gene TRBJ2-2; D may be TRBD1 (6 bases). Germline-derived CDR1 and CDR2 are KGHSH and LQKENI. The ends were cut back, 2 bases at V and 1 base at J, with 8 bases in the middle. This CDR3 comprises 15 residues. CDR3: CASSPRTENTGELFF. The DNA for the CDR3 is TGTGCCAGCTCACCAAGGACAGAGAACACCGGGGAGCTGTTTTTT.

The chain combines TRBV24-1 with TRBJ2-1; D gene unclear. The CDR3 runs 13 residues. The V and J ends lost 1 base and 7 bases respectively, with 7 bases between them. Germline loops: CDR1 KGHDR, CDR2 SFDVKD. CDR3 bases: TGTGCCACCAGTGATTTCAGTAATAATGAGCAGTTCTTC. It codes for CATSDFSNNEQFF.

In its sample, this clone was seen once. The J gene is TRBJ2-1, the V gene TRBV11-3; TRBD2 matches at 7 bases. With 1 base clipped from V and 2 bases from J, the junction kept 2 bases outside the gene matches. Germline CDR1 reads SGHNT; CDR2 reads YENEEA. The CDR3 is 15 amino acids. For the CDR3, the DNA is TGTGCCAGCAGCTTAGGTCGGGGGGCCTACAATGAGCAGTTCTTC. Its protein is CASSLGRGAYNEQFF.

J is TRBJ2-7 and V is TRBV3-1 (or the pseudogene TRBV3-2), with 7 bases lining up with TRBD2. This CDR3 is 17 amino acids long. The germline V gene encodes CDR1 LGHDT and CDR2 YNNKEL (reference sequence). V lost 4 bases and J lost 3; bases outside the gene matches: 15. CDR3 DNA: TGTGCCAGCAGCCCCGCGGGCGGGGTGGGGAGGGTCTACGAGCAGTACTTC. It is translated as CASSPAGGVGRVYEQYF.

The rearrangement joins TRBV19 to TRBJ1-5, with a tentative D call TRBD1 (5 bases). The germline V gene encodes CDR1 LNHDA and CDR2 SQIVND (reference sequence). The CDR3 extends over 13 amino acids. V lost 5 bases to trimming and J lost 6 bases, with 11 bases between them. The CDR3 loop reads CASSSGPPQPQHF. For the CDR3, the DNA is TGTGCCAGTAGTTCAGGGCCTCCTCAGCCCCAGCATTTT.

The J gene is TRBJ2-7, the V gene TRBV30, with TRBD2 identical over 10 bases. Germline V gene data show CDR1 as GTSNPN and CDR2 as SVGIG (reference sequence). This CDR3 has 20 residues. Trimming at V came to 0 bases and at J to 0 bases, leaving 17 bases not matched to a gene. CDR3 region: CAWSVRLRLAGAARSYEQYF. Here the CDR3 DNA reads TGTGCCTGGAGTGTAAGGCTGAGACTAGCGGGCGCTGCCCGCTCCTACGAGCAGTACTTC.

This sequence joins TRBV27 and TRBJ2-7, with D unclear. The germline CDR1 and CDR2 sequences are MNHEY and SMNVEV (reference sequence). Trimming cost V 2 bases and J 5 bases, with 10 bases left between them. CDR3 length: 13 amino acids. The chain's CDR3 is CASSLGSSHEQYF. The CDR3 DNA is TGTGCCAGCAGTTTAGGCTCATCCCACGAGCAGTACTTC.

The V gene is TRBV5-1, the J gene TRBJ2-3, with a possible D match to TRBD2 (5 bases). Between the trimmed V and J ends, which lost 4 bases and 6 bases, there was a span of 9 bases. Germline loops: CDR1 SGHRS, CDR2 YFSETQ. The CDR3 contains 12 residues. In nucleotides, the CDR3 is TGCGCCAGCAGCCAAGACTATGATACGCAGTATTTT. It encodes CASSQDYDTQYF.

This clone has just one count. The V gene is TRBV2, the J gene TRBJ1-5, with D unclear. The CDR3 has 12 amino acids. CDR1 and CDR2 (germline): SNHLY, FYNNEI. V gave up 11 bases and J gave up 2 bases, with 10 bases separating them. DNA for the CDR3: TGTGCCGCTGGGCAACGCAATCAGCCCCAGCATTTT. It is translated as CAAGQRNQPQHF.

The chain combines TRBV4-2 with TRBJ2-2; weak D call: TRBD2 (5 bases). Trimming shortened V by 4 bases and J by 7 bases, and 16 bases separated the two germline ends. The CDR3 is 15 residues long. CDR1 and CDR2 from the germline V gene are LGHNA and YNFKEQ. CDR3 sequence reads: CASSPERGRHGELFF. The CDR3 DNA is TGTGCCAGCAGCCCAGAGCGTGGGAGACACGGGGAGCTGTTTTTT.

The rearrangement uses TRBV19 and TRBJ2-2, with a weak D call TRBD2 (6 bases). The CDR3 consists of 12 residues. Trimming took off 6 bases at V and 4 bases at J, with 6 bases between the two ends. Germline CDR1 LNHDA, CDR2 SQIVND (reference sequence). The CDR3 protein is CASSGGTGELFF. The DNA for the CDR3 is TGTGCCAGTAGCGGGGGCACCGGGGAGCTGTTTTTT. Together with reference TRBV19 and TRBJ2-2, the CDR3 gives the full variable domain: DGGITQSPKYLFRKEGQNVTLSCEQNLNHDAMYWYRQDPGQGLRLIYYSQIVNDFQKGDIAEGYSVSREKKESFPLTVTSAQKNPTAFYLCASSGGTGELFFGEGSRLTVL.

This clone was picked up a small number of times. This chain links TRBV7-2 with TRBJ2-3; TRBD2 agrees at 8 bases. Germline V CDR1 and CDR2: SGHTA, FQGNSA. With 3 bases clipped from V and 1 base from J, the junction kept 9 bases outside the gene matches. This CDR3 spans 17 amino acids. CDR3 region: CASSLREAGGGTDTQYF. DNA of the CDR3: TGTGCCAGCAGCTTGCGGGAGGCGGGGGGAGGCACAGATACGCAGTATTTT.

The rearrangement joins TRBV27 to TRBJ2-1; 9 bases are a match to TRBD1. The germline gives CDR1 MNHEY, CDR2 SMNVEV (reference sequence). This CDR3 is built from 15 residues. V lost 6 bases and J lost 14; bases outside the gene matches: 17. CDR3 sequence reads: CASRRELSGTGREFF. CDR3 nucleotide sequence: TGTGCCAGCAGGCGAGAACTCTCCGGGACAGGGAGAGAGTTCTTC.

The V gene is TRBV6-5, the J gene TRBJ2-2; 11 nucleotides match TRBD1. The J segment lost 5 bases and the V segment lost 8 bases, leaving 7 bases of the junction unmatched. The CDR3 has 15 amino acids. Per the germline V gene, CDR1 is MNHEY and CDR2 is SVGAGI. The CDR3 spells CASRVDRGRTGELFF. In DNA form, the CDR3 reads TGTGCCAGCCGAGTGGACAGGGGGCGGACCGGGGAGCTGTTTTTT.

This clone has just a few counts. The V and J genes are TRBV7-9 and TRBJ1-5, with 12 bases fitting TRBD1. Germline V gene sequence: CDR1 SEHNR, CDR2 FQNEAQ (reference sequence). V was clipped by 4 bases and J by 7 bases; unmatched bases: 8. The CDR3 extends over 16 amino acids. The CDR3 DNA reads TGTGCCAGCAGCTCATACGGGACAGGGGGCTTGCAGCCCCAGCATTTT. The encoded protein is CASSSYGTGGLQPQHF.

The J gene is TRBJ2-5, the V gene TRBV4-2; 13 bases agree with TRBD2. V dropped 6 bases and J dropped 1; count of bases not matched to a gene: 17. Germline V CDR1 and CDR2: LGHNA, YNFKEQ. The CDR3 spans 20 residues. The CDR3 nucleotides are TGTGCCAGCAGAAAAGGGACTAGCGGGGCGACGAATGAACGCCAAGAGACCCAGTACTTC. Translated: CASRKGTSGATNERQETQYF.

The CDR3 coding sequence is TGTGCCAGCAGTACCCTAGGCTTTTCCGTGGTGGAGCAGTACTTC. Translation: CASSTLGFSVVEQYF. The chain uses TRBV27 and TRBJ2-7; D not resolved. CDR1 MNHEY and CDR2 SMNVEV come from the germline V gene (reference sequence). With 5 bases removed from V and 7 bases from J, the gap between germline ends came to 21 bases. The CDR3 consists of 15 residues.

The chain carries TRBV3-1 (or the pseudogene TRBV3-2) and TRBJ1-2, with TRBD1 as a possible D gene (5 bases). Trimming removed 4 bases at V and 4 bases at J, with 19 bases between. The CDR3 is 16 amino acids. Germline-derived CDR1 and CDR2 are LGHDT and YNNKEL (reference sequence). The CDR3 bases are TGTGCCAGCAGCCCGTTATCCGGGGGGAGAGGCTATGGCTACACCTTC. It specifies CASSPLSGGRGYGYTF.